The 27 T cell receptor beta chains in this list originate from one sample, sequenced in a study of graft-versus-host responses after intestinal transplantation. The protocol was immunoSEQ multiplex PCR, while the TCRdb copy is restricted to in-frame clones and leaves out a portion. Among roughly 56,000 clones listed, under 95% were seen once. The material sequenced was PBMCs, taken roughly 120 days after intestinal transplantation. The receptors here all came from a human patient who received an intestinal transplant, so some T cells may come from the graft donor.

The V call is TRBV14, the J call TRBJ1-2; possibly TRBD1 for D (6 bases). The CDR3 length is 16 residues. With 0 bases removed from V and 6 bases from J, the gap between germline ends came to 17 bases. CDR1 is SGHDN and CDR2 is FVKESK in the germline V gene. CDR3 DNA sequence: TGTGCCAGCAGCCAAGATCCCACAGGGCACCGTGATGGCTACACCTTC. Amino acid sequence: CASSQDPTGHRDGYTF.

CDR3 DNA: TGTGCCAGCAGCTTGAGGGGGAACATTCAGTACTTC. Translated: CASSLRGNIQYF. The chain joins TRBV5-6 to TRBJ2-4; the D gene is possibly TRBD1 (6 bases). The CDR3 has 12 amino acids. The V gene lost 1 base and the J gene lost 7 bases, with 6 bases spanning the gap. CDR1 is SGHDT, CDR2 YYEEEE, per germline. Combining the CDR3 with reference TRBV5-6 and TRBJ2-4 gives the whole variable domain DAGVTQSPTHLIKTRGQQVTLRCSPKSGHDTVSWYQQALGQGPQFIFQYYEEEERQRGNFPDRFSGHQFPNYSSELNVNALLLGDSALYLCASSLRGNIQYFGAGTRLSVL.

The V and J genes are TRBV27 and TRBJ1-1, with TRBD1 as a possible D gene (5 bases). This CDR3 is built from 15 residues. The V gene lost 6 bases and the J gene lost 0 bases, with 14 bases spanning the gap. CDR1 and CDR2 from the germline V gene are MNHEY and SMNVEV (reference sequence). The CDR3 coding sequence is TGTGCCAGCAGCCGGGACGGTTACATGAACACTGAAGCTTTCTTT. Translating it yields CASSRDGYMNTEAFF.

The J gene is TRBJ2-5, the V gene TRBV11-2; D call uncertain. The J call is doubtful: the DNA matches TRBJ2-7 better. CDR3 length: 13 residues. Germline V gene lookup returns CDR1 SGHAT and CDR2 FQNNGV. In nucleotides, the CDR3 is TGTGCCAGCAGCTTAGGGGCATCCTACGAGCAGTACTTC. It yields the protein CASSLGASYEQYF.

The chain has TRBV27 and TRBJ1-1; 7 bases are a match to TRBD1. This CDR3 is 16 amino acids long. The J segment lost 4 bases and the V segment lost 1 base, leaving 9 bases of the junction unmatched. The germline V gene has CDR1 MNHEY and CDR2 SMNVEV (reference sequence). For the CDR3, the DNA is TGTGCCAGCAGTTTATACCTACAGGGGAAGGGCACTGAAGCTTTCTTT. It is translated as CASSLYLQGKGTEAFF.

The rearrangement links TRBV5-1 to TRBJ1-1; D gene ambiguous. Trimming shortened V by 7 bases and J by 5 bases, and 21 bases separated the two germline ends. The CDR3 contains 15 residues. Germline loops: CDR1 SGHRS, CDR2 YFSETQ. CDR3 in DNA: TGCGCCAGCCAATTTGTCGGTGCAGCTGGGACTGAAGCTTTCTTT. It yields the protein CASQFVGAAGTEAFF.

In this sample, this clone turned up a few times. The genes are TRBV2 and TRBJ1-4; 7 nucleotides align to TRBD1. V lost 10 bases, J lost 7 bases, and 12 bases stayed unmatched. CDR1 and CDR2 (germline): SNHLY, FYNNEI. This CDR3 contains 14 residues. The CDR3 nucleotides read TGTGCCACCGCCCAGGAGGGGGCGGGTGAAAAACTGTTTTTT. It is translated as CATAQEGAGEKLFF.

The CDR3 sequence: CASSNRLVPYEQYF. In DNA, the CDR3 is TGTGCCAGCAGTAACCGACTAGTCCCCTACGAGCAGTACTTC. The chain couples TRBV2 to TRBJ2-5; D possibly corresponds to TRBD2 (6 bases). Judging by the DNA end, TRBJ2-7 fits better; the J call may be wrong. The CDR3 has 14 residues. Germline values: CDR1 SNHLY, CDR2 FYNNEI.

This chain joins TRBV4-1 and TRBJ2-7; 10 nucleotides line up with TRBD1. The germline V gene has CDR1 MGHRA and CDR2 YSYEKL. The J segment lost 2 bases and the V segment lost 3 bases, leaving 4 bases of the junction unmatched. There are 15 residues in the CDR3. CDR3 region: CASSHPGTGAYEQYF. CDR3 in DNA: TGCGCCAGCAGCCATCCCGGGACAGGGGCCTACGAGCAGTACTTC.

This chain's CDR3 is CASSARGPATEAFF. DNA for the CDR3: TGTGCCAGCAGCGCTAGGGGTCCGGCCACTGAAGCTTTCTTT. V and J are TRBV9 and TRBJ1-1; TRBD1 might be the D (5 bases). The CDR3 is 14 residues long. Trimming stripped 3 bases from V and 4 bases from J, with 13 bases between. Germline CDR1 SGDLS, CDR2 YYNGEE.

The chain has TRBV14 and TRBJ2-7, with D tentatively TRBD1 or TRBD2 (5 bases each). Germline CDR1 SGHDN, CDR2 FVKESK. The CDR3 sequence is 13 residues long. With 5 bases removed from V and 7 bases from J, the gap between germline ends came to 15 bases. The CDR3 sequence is CASSATGPREQYF. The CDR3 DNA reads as TGTGCCAGCAGCGCGACGGGGCCGCGTGAGCAGTACTTC. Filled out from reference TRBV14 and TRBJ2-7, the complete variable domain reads EAGVTQFPSHSVIEKGQTVTLRCDPISGHDNLYWYRRVMGKEIKFLLHFVKESKQDESGMPNNRFLAERTGGTYSTLKVQPAELEDSGVYFCASSATGPREQYFGPGTRLTVT.

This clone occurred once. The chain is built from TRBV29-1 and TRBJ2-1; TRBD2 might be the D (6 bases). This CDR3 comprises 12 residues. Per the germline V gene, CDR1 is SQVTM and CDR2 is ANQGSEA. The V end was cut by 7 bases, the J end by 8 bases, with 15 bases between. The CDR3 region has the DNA TGCAGCGCCGCCGCGGGGTGGGATGAGCAGTTCTTC. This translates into CSAAAGWDEQFF.

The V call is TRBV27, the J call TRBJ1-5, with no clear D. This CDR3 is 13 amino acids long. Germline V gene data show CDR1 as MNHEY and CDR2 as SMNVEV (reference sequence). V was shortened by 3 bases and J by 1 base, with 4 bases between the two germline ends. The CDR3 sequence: CASSLGSNQPQHF. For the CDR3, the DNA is TGTGCCAGCAGTTTGGGAAGCAATCAGCCCCAGCATTTT.

The CDR3 loop is CASSLGWDRDQTQYF. The DNA of the CDR3 is TGCGCCAGCAGCTTGGGTTGGGACAGGGATCAGACCCAGTACTTC. The V and J genes are TRBV5-1 and TRBJ2-5, with 9 bases lining up with TRBD1. The germline CDR1 and CDR2 sequences are SGHRS and YFSETQ. J gave up 6 bases and V 0 bases, and 6 bases lay outside the gene matches. The CDR3 sequence is 15 residues long.

CDR3 nucleotides: TGTGCCAGCAGTACGGGGCGTGGAACCGGGGAGCTGTTTTTT. Residues: CASSTGRGTGELFF. The J gene is TRBJ2-2, the V gene TRBV7-3; D assignment may be TRBD1 or TRBD2 (5 bases each). With 6 bases removed from V and 5 bases from J, the gap between germline ends came to 13 bases. Germline CDR1 and CDR2: SGHTA and FQGTGA. The CDR3 is made up of 14 amino acids.

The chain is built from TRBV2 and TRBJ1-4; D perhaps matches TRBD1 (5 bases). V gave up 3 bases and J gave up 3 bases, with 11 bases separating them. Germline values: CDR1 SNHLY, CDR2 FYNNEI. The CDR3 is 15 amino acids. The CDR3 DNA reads TGTGCCAGCAGTGATTGGGGCTTTTCTAATGAAAAACTGTTTTTT. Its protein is CASSDWGFSNEKLFF.

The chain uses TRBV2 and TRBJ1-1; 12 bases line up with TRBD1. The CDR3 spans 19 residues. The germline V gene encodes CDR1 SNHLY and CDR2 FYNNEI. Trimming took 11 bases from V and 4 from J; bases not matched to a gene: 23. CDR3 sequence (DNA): TGTGCCGGACAGCCATTCTGGGGACAGGGGGCCAAGACGGGCACTGAAGCTTTCTTT. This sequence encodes CAGQPFWGQGAKTGTEAFF.

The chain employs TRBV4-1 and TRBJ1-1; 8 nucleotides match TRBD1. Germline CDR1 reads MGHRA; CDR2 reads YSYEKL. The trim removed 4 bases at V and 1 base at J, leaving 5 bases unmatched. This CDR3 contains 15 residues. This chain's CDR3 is CASSPQGQGNTEAFF. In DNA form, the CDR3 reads TGCGCCAGCAGCCCCCAAGGACAGGGGAACACTGAAGCTTTCTTT.

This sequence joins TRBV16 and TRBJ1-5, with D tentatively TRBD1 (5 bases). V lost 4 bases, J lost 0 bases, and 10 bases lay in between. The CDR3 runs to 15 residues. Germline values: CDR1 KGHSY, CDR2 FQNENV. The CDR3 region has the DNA TGTGCCAGCAGCCCATCAGGGTATAGCAATCAGCCCCAGCATTTT. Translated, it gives CASSPSGYSNQPQHF.

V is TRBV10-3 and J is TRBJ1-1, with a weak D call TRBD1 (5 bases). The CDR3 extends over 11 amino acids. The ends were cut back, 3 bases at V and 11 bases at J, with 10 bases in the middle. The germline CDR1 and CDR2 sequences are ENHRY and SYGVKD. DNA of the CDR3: TGTGCCATCAGTGAAGAGGGGATCGCTTTCTTT. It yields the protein CAISEEGIAFF.

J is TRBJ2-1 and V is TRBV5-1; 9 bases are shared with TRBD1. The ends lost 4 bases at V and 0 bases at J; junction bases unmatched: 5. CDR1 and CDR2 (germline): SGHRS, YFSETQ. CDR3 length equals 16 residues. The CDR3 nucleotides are TGCGCCAGCAGCCCAAGACAGGGGGTCTCCTACAATGAGCAGTTCTTC. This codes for CASSPRQGVSYNEQFF.

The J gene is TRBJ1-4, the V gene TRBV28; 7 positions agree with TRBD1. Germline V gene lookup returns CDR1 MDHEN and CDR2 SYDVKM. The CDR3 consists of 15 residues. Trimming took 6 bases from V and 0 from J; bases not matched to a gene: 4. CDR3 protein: CASSRDSSTNEKLFF. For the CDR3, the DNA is TGTGCCAGCAGCCGGGACAGTTCAACTAATGAAAAACTGTTTTTT.

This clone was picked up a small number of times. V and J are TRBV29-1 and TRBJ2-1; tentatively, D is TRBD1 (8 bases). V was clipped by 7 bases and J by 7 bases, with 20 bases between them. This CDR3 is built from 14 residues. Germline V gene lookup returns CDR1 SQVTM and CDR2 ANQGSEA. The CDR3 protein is CSGGGQALGNEQFF. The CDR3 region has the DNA TGCAGCGGGGGGGGACAGGCCCTCGGAAATGAGCAGTTCTTC.

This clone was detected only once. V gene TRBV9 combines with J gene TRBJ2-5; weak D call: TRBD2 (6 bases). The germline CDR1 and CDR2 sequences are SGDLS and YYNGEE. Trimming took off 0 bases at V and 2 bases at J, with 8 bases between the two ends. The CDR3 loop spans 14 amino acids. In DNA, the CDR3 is TGTGCCAGCAGCGTAGGGGGGGTACAAGAGACCCAGTACTTC. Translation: CASSVGGVQETQYF.

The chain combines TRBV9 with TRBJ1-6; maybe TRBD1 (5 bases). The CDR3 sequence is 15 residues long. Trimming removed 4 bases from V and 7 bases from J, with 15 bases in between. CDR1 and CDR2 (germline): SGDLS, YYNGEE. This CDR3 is CASSLRQGRNSPLHF. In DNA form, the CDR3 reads TGTGCCAGCAGCCTCCGGCAGGGACGGAATTCACCCCTCCACTTT.

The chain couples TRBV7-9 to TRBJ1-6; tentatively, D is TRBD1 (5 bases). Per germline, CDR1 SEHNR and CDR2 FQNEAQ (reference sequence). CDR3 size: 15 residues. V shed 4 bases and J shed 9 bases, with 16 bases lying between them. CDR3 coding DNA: TGTGCCAGCAGCTCGACCCCCACCGGGGCTTCACCCCTCCACTTT. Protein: CASSSTPTGASPLHF.

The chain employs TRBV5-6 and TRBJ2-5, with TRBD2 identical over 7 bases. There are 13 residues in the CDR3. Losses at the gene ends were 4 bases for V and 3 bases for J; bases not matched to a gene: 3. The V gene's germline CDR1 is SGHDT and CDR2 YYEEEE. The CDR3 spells CASSIGREETQYF. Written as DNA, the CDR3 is TGTGCCAGCAGCATTGGGAGGGAAGAGACCCAGTACTTC.